Listed here are 21 T cell receptor beta chains from one sample, sequenced in a study of blood T cell repertoires in COVID-19. Produced via immunoSEQ multiplex PCR; TCRdb's table is partial and in-frame only. Of a few hundred thousand clones listed, about 82% are singletons. The sequencing sample was made of peripheral blood. The receptor set was obtained from a woman aged 45-65 years with acute or convalescent COVID-19.

In this sample, this clone turned up once. The J gene is TRBJ2-3, the V gene TRBV7-3; 7 nucleotides line up with TRBD1. The CDR3 covers 15 residues. In germline, CDR1 is SGHTA, CDR2 FQGTGA. Trimming at V came to 5 bases and at J to 0 bases, leaving 5 bases not matched to a gene. In DNA form, the CDR3 reads TGTGCCAGCAGCCACCCGACAGGGAGCACAGATACGCAGTATTTT. This sequence encodes CASSHPTGSTDTQYF.

The chain uses TRBV28 and TRBJ2-3; 7 bases line up with TRBD1. This CDR3 region has 19 residues. The germline V gene has CDR1 MDHEN and CDR2 SYDVKM. The trim removed 5 bases at V and 1 base at J, leaving 18 bases unmatched. The CDR3 DNA sequence: TGTGCCAGCAGTGGCCAGGGGGTCACCCGGGACGGTCGCACAGATACGCAGTATTTT. This gives the protein CASSGQGVTRDGRTDTQYF.

V and J are TRBV24-1 and TRBJ2-7; 8 positions agree with TRBD2. CDR3 length: 15 residues. V shed 1 base and J 3 bases; nucleotides not matched to a gene: 4. CDR1 KGHDR and CDR2 SFDVKD come from the germline V gene. CDR3 protein: CATSDFREGYYEQYF. The CDR3, as DNA: TGTGCCACCAGTGATTTCCGGGAGGGCTACTACGAGCAGTACTTC.

The V and J genes are TRBV7-2 and TRBJ2-1; 7 bases align to TRBD2. CDR1 is SGHTA, CDR2 FQGNSA, per germline. The length of the CDR3 is 17 residues. The J segment lost 0 bases and the V segment lost 5 bases, leaving 10 bases of the junction unmatched. In nucleotides, the CDR3 is TGTGCCAGCAGCCTATTGGTGGGCGGGGGCTCCTACAATGAGCAGTTCTTC. Protein sequence: CASSLLVGGGSYNEQFF.

The chain joins TRBV15 to TRBJ1-1, with D unresolved. Germline V gene data show CDR1 as LNHNV and CDR2 as YYDKDF (reference sequence). CDR3 length: 13 amino acids. Trimming stripped 2 bases from V and 2 bases from J, with 6 bases between. The CDR3 loop is CATSRSGNTEAFF. Written as DNA, the CDR3 is TGTGCCACCAGCAGATCGGGTAACACTGAAGCTTTCTTT.

V gene TRBV28 combines with J gene TRBJ2-7; TRBD2 matches at 8 bases. From germline, CDR1 is MDHEN and CDR2 SYDVKM. The CDR3 is 13 residues long. CDR3 loop: CGAVAGYSYEQYF. DNA for the CDR3: TGTGGCGCGGTAGCGGGATACTCCTACGAGCAGTACTTC. Full variable domain (missing parts from reference TRBV28 and TRBJ2-7): DVKVTQSSRYLVKRTGEKVFLECVQDMDHENMFWYRQDPGLGLRLIYFSYDVKMKEKGDIPEGYSVSREKKERFSLILESASTNQTSMYLCGAVAGYSYEQYFGPGTRLTVT.

The V gene is TRBV7-2, the J gene TRBJ2-1; D is unclear. V lost 1 base, J lost 1 base, and 8 bases lay in between. Germline V gene data show CDR1 as SGHTA and CDR2 as FQGNSA. This CDR3 contains 15 residues. CDR3 sequence (DNA): TGTGCCAGCAGCTTAGGCAGTTCATCCTACAATGAGCAGTTCTTC. Residues: CASSLGSSSYNEQFF.

The chain couples TRBV5-4 to TRBJ2-5, with D possibly matching TRBD2 (6 bases). V was pared by 2 bases and J by 2 bases, with 22 bases between. The germline CDR1 and CDR2 sequences are SGHNT and YYREEE (reference sequence). The CDR3 contains 18 residues. The CDR3 DNA reads TGTGCCAGCAGCTTTTACCGGTTAGGGCGGGACCTTCAAGAGACCCAGTACTTC. It yields the protein CASSFYRLGRDLQETQYF.

The rearrangement uses TRBV5-1 and TRBJ2-1; 10 bases align to TRBD2. The CDR3 sequence is 15 residues long. Germline V lookup: CDR1 SGHRS, CDR2 YFSETQ. Unmatched junction bases numbered 6, after V lost 2 bases and J lost 7 bases. CDR3 DNA sequence: TGCGCCAGCAGCTTTTTAGCGGGAGGCATGAATGAGCAGTTCTTC. It codes for CASSFLAGGMNEQFF.

To note about this clone: This CDR3 is also generated by other DNA sequences in the sample. V is TRBV5-5 and J is TRBJ2-7, with 10 bases lining up with TRBD1. In germline, CDR1 is SGHKS, CDR2 YYEKEE (reference sequence). The V segment lost 0 bases and the J segment 2 bases; nucleotides outside the gene matches: 2. The CDR3 spans 15 residues. The CDR3 protein is CASSLVGQGAYEQYF. CDR3 nucleotides: TGTGCCAGCAGCTTGGTTGGACAGGGGGCCTACGAGCAGTACTTC.

This chain links TRBV28 with TRBJ1-5; D is ambiguous. Germline values: CDR1 MDHEN, CDR2 SYDVKM. Trimming removed 11 bases at V and 5 bases at J, with 10 bases between. This CDR3 is built from 11 residues. In nucleotides, the CDR3 is TGTGCCTCAAAAAAATATCAGCCCCAGCATTTT. Its protein is CASKKYQPQHF.

V gene TRBV5-1 combines with J gene TRBJ2-7, with 10 bases fitting TRBD1. V trimming: 0 bases; J trimming: 5 bases; junction bases outside the gene matches: 2. This CDR3 region has 14 residues. Germline lookup yields CDR1 SGHRS and CDR2 YFSETQ. CDR3 sequence: CASSLEGTGDEQYF. CDR3 nucleotide sequence: TGCGCCAGCAGCTTGGAGGGGACAGGGGACGAGCAGTACTTC.

This clone was recorded a few times. CDR3 coding DNA: TGCGCCAGCAGCTTGGCCAGGGACAGGGTGAACACTGAAGCTTTCTTT. Residues: CASSLARDRVNTEAFF. This chain connects TRBV5-1 to TRBJ1-1; 9 bases line up with TRBD1. There are 16 residues in the CDR3. Trimming took 0 bases from V and 0 from J; bases not matched to a gene: 3. From germline, CDR1 is SGHRS and CDR2 YFSETQ.

This clone was detected a few times. The V call is TRBV5-1, the J call TRBJ1-3, with D possibly matching TRBD1 (6 bases). CDR1 and CDR2 (germline): SGHRS, YFSETQ. Trimming pared 4 bases from V and 3 bases from J, leaving 8 bases between. The CDR3 extends over 13 amino acids. The DNA for the CDR3 is TGCGCCAGCAGCGTGACAGGTGGAAACACCATATATTTT. Encoded protein: CASSVTGGNTIYF.

V is TRBV28 and J is TRBJ1-5; D is possibly TRBD1 (6 bases). CDR1 MDHEN and CDR2 SYDVKM come from the germline V gene. V dropped 3 bases and J dropped 2 bases, with 17 bases sitting between them. This CDR3 spans 17 amino acids. The DNA of the CDR3 is TGTGCCAGCAGTTTTCCCACAGGGAAGGGAGGCAATCAGCCCCAGCATTTT. Residues: CASSFPTGKGGNQPQHF.

The rearrangement joins TRBV6-5 to TRBJ2-1; 8 bases map to TRBD2. V shed 7 bases and J 0 bases; nucleotides not matched to a gene: 5. CDR1 is MNHEY and CDR2 is SVGAGI in the germline V gene. The CDR3 is 15 amino acids. This CDR3 reads CASNPSGSSYNEQFF. In DNA form, the CDR3 reads TGTGCCAGCAATCCCAGCGGGAGCTCCTACAATGAGCAGTTCTTC.

This chain uses TRBV24-1 with TRBJ2-1, with 9 bases matching TRBD2. V was clipped by 3 bases and J by 15 bases; unmatched bases: 8. The CDR3 consists of 13 residues. CDR1 is KGHDR and CDR2 is SFDVKD in the germline V gene. The CDR3 spells CATSDPTGTSSFF. DNA of the CDR3: TGTGCCACCAGTGATCCTACCGGGACTAGCTCGTTCTTC.

CDR3 nucleotides: TGTGCCAGCAGGCGGGGACAGGGATTCAACTATGGCTACACCTTC. Encoded protein: CASRRGQGFNYGYTF. The genes are TRBV7-2 and TRBJ1-2; 9 nucleotides line up with TRBD1. Germline-derived CDR1 and CDR2 are SGHTA and FQGNSA. The V gene end was trimmed by 6 bases and the J gene end by 2 bases; junction bases not matched to a gene: 7. The CDR3 runs to 15 residues.

This sequence joins TRBV5-1 and TRBJ2-2; 10 bases are shared with TRBD2. J was trimmed by 3 bases and V by 4 bases; bases with no gene match: 6. Germline loops: CDR1 SGHRS, CDR2 YFSETQ. The CDR3 sequence is 16 residues long. The CDR3 here is CASSPLAGVDTGELFF. CDR3 coding DNA: TGCGCCAGCAGCCCTCTAGCGGGAGTTGACACCGGGGAGCTGTTTTTT.

CDR3 in DNA: TGTGCCAGCAGCGTAGATGGCGGCTCTGGAAACACCATATATTTT. This gives the protein CASSVDGGSGNTIYF. The chain has TRBV9 and TRBJ1-3; D is undetermined. Trimming removed 0 bases at V and 0 bases at J, with 7 bases between. The CDR3 covers 15 residues. In germline, CDR1 is SGDLS, CDR2 YYNGEE. The entire variable domain, with the rest obtained from reference TRBV9 and TRBJ1-3, is as follows: DSGVTQTPKHLITATGQRVTLRCSPRSGDLSVYWYQQSLDQGLQFLIQYYNGEERAKGNILERFSAQQFPDLHSELNLSSLELGDSALYFCASSVDGGSGNTIYFGEGSWLTVV.

The J gene is TRBJ1-4, the V gene TRBV6-1, with D tentatively TRBD1 (5 bases). This CDR3 contains 17 residues. V lost 2 bases and J 4 bases, leaving 17 bases between the germline ends. The germline CDR1 and CDR2 sequences are MNHNS and SASEGT. The CDR3 is CASSEIGAGSGNEKLFF. CDR3 DNA: TGTGCCAGCAGTGAAATAGGGGCTGGGTCAGGTAATGAAAAACTGTTTTTT.